Shown below are 28 T cell receptor beta chains from a single sample sequenced in a study of blood T cell repertoires in COVID-19. Clones were sequenced by immunoSEQ multiplex PCR, and TCRdb holds only the in-frame ones, with some missing. The data hold 97,000 or so clones, with about 80% observed a single time. The specimen was peripheral blood. The receptors were gathered from a man between 65 and 85 years old with acute or convalescent COVID-19.

The rearrangement uses TRBV7-8 and TRBJ1-2, with 9 bases identical to TRBD1. V trimming: 5 bases; J trimming: 4 bases; junction bases outside the gene matches: 5. CDR1 and CDR2 from the germline V gene are SGHVS and FQNEAQ. This CDR3 contains 14 residues. DNA for the CDR3: TGTGCCAGCAGCCAACAGGGGGCTGGCTATGGCTACACCTTC. The encoded protein is CASSQQGAGYGYTF.

The CDR3 loop is CASSQWRGGGTDTQYF. Here the CDR3 DNA reads TGTGCCAGCAGCCAATGGCGGGGGGGTGGCACAGATACGCAGTATTTT. This chain uses TRBV3-1 (or the pseudogene TRBV3-2) with TRBJ2-3, with 9 bases aligning to TRBD2. Per the germline V gene, CDR1 is LGHDT and CDR2 is YNNKEL (reference sequence). This CDR3 region has 16 residues. With V trimmed by 2 bases and J by 1 base, 4 bases remained unmatched.

The chain uses TRBV11-2 and TRBJ2-5, with no clear D. The ends were cut back, 1 base at V and 5 bases at J, with 14 bases in the middle. Looked up from germline, CDR1 is SGHAT and CDR2 is FQNNGV. The CDR3 contains 15 residues. The CDR3 region is CASSLGAHQRETQYF. The CDR3 coding sequence is TGTGCCAGCAGCTTAGGGGCCCACCAAAGGGAGACCCAGTACTTC.

V and J are TRBV25-1 and TRBJ1-2; TRBD1 aligns across 7 bases. Germline V gene data show CDR1 as MGHDK and CDR2 as SYGVNS. Losses at the gene ends were 4 bases for V and 2 bases for J; bases not matched to a gene: 7. This CDR3 comprises 15 residues. As DNA, the CDR3 is TGTGCCAGCAGTGGGGGACAGCCTAAAAACTATGGCTACACCTTC. It codes for CASSGGQPKNYGYTF.

This clone came up a few times. The chain links TRBV2 to TRBJ1-2, with a possible D match to TRBD1 (5 bases). The CDR3 has 15 residues. V was clipped by 7 bases and J by 4 bases, with 19 bases between them. CDR1 and CDR2 from the germline V gene are SNHLY and FYNNEI. In DNA, the CDR3 is TGTGCCAGCAAGGGGCAGCCCCACTCGGGCTATGGCTACACCTTC. Translating gives CASKGQPHSGYGYTF.

This clone was counted a few times. The rearrangement links TRBV10-1 to TRBJ1-1; a weak D match, TRBD1 (6 bases). Trimming pared 6 bases from V and 1 base from J, leaving 9 bases between. The CDR3 length is 13 residues. Germline lookup yields CDR1 WNHNN and CDR2 SYGVQD (reference sequence). The CDR3 DNA follows: TGCGCCAGCAGCGGACAGCCGAACACTGAAGCTTTCTTT. Translation gives CASSGQPNTEAFF.

The chain is built from TRBV19 and TRBJ1-1, with 7 bases aligning to TRBD1. Trimming took 3 bases from V and 2 from J; bases not matched to a gene: 9. This CDR3 region has 16 residues. CDR1 and CDR2 (germline): LNHDA, SQIVND (reference sequence). The CDR3 bases are TGTGCCAGTAGTATCCGACAGGGATACGGCAACACTGAAGCTTTCTTT. Translated, it gives CASSIRQGYGNTEAFF.

CDR3 protein: CATSDSGQGDTEAFF. CDR3 in DNA: TGTGCCACCAGTGATTCCGGACAGGGAGACACTGAAGCTTTCTTT. This chain links TRBV24-1 with TRBJ1-1; 8 bases line up with TRBD1. CDR1 is KGHDR, CDR2 SFDVKD, per germline. This CDR3 region has 15 residues. The junction had 4 bases not matched to a gene; V was cut back by 2 bases and J by 3 bases.

With respect to this clone: Other DNA sequences from this sample encode an identical CDR3 as well. The chain has TRBV20-1 and TRBJ1-1; no definite D call. Trimming shortened V by 5 bases and J by 6 bases, and 10 bases separated the two germline ends. The CDR3 has 11 residues. The germline V gene encodes CDR1 DFQATT and CDR2 SNEGSKA (reference sequence). The CDR3 reads CSAGRASEAFF. In nucleotides, the CDR3 is TGCAGTGCTGGGAGGGCTTCTGAAGCTTTCTTT.

The table lists this clone with a count of one. V is TRBV28 and J is TRBJ2-5; maybe TRBD2 (5 bases). This CDR3 spans 16 amino acids. The germline V and J ends were trimmed by 4 bases and 2 bases, with 17 bases remaining between them. Germline V lookup: CDR1 MDHEN, CDR2 SYDVKM. The CDR3 loop is CASSSRARGVQETQYF. CDR3 coding DNA: TGTGCCAGCAGTTCGAGGGCTAGAGGCGTACAAGAGACCCAGTACTTC.

This chain links TRBV5-1 with TRBJ2-1; D is unclear. Germline values: CDR1 SGHRS, CDR2 YFSETQ. The CDR3 length is 11 residues. V was pared by 7 bases and J by 11 bases, with 13 bases between. CDR3 DNA: TGCGCCAGCGTCACGGGTCAGAAGCAGTTCTTC. Its protein product is CASVTGQKQFF.

The V call is TRBV7-9, the J call TRBJ2-7, with D possibly TRBD2 on 5 matching bases. The CDR3 has 16 residues. The V end was cut by 1 base, the J end by 2 bases, with 15 bases between. Germline V gene data show CDR1 as SEHNR and CDR2 as FQNEAQ (reference sequence). CDR3 nucleotide sequence: TGTGCCAGCAGCTTAGAGGTGGGCCGGGGTACCTACGAGCAGTACTTC. It codes for CASSLEVGRGTYEQYF.

The V and J genes are TRBV19 and TRBJ2-6, with a possible D match to TRBD2 (6 bases). The CDR3 loop spans 15 amino acids. Germline V gene lookup returns CDR1 LNHDA and CDR2 SQIVND (reference sequence). The V end was cut by 9 bases, the J end by 0 bases, with 12 bases between. The DNA of the CDR3 is TGTGCCAGCAAGGACGGGAGCTCTGGGGCCAACGTCCTGACTTTC. It yields the protein CASKDGSSGANVLTF.

V is TRBV10-1 and J is TRBJ2-1; 7 positions match TRBD1. The CDR3 length is 11 residues. CDR1 is WNHNN and CDR2 is SYGVQD in the germline V gene (reference sequence). Trimming cost V 8 bases and J 7 bases; bases outside gene matches: 2. The CDR3 reads CASGTANEQFF. The DNA of the CDR3 is TGCGCCAGCGGGACAGCGAATGAGCAGTTCTTC.

The chain combines TRBV5-1 with TRBJ2-3; 9 bases align to TRBD2. V dropped 7 bases and J dropped 4; count of bases not matched to a gene: 7. Germline lookup yields CDR1 SGHRS and CDR2 YFSETQ. CDR3 length: 14 residues. CDR3 residues: CASLSGGRSDTQYF. In DNA, the CDR3 is TGCGCCAGCCTTAGCGGGGGTCGGTCAGATACGCAGTATTTT.

In its sample, this clone was seen once. The chain has TRBV18 and TRBJ1-6; 10 bases align to TRBD1. The trim removed 2 bases at V and 7 bases at J, leaving 2 bases unmatched. This CDR3 is built from 15 residues. Germline V gene sequence: CDR1 KGHSH, CDR2 LQKENI. In DNA form, the CDR3 reads TGTGCCAGCTCACCAATGGGACAGGGGAATTCACCCCTCCACTTT. Protein product: CASSPMGQGNSPLHF. The complete variable domain, with remaining parts taken from reference TRBV18 and TRBJ1-6, reads NAGVMQNPRHLVRRRGQEARLRCSPMKGHSHVYWYRQLPEEGLKFMVYLQKENIIDESGMPKERFSAEFPKEGPSILRIQQVVRGDSAAYFCASSPMGQGNSPLHFGNGTRLTVT.

The chain joins TRBV19 to TRBJ1-1; tentatively, D is TRBD1 (6 bases). CDR1 is LNHDA and CDR2 is SQIVND in the germline V gene (reference sequence). The CDR3 is 15 amino acids. The V gene lost 4 bases and the J gene lost 0 bases, with 12 bases spanning the gap. CDR3 protein: CASSTQGIMNTEAFF. CDR3 coding DNA: TGTGCCAGTAGTACCCAGGGGATCATGAACACTGAAGCTTTCTTT.

The genes are TRBV7-9 and TRBJ1-6; D gene unclear. Germline loops: CDR1 SEHNR, CDR2 FQNEAQ (reference sequence). The germline V and J ends were trimmed by 5 bases and 7 bases, with 15 bases remaining between them. CDR3 size: 15 residues. CDR3 coding DNA: TGTGCCAGCAGCCCCTGGGGTGGGAGGAATTCACCCCTCCACTTT. It is translated as CASSPWGGRNSPLHF.

The rearrangement links TRBV5-1 to TRBJ2-7, with D perhaps matching TRBD1 (6 bases). The CDR3 runs 14 residues. Per germline, CDR1 SGHRS and CDR2 YFSETQ. V was clipped by 4 bases and J by 4 bases, with 15 bases between them. This CDR3 is CASSARTDTYEQYF. CDR3 in DNA: TGCGCCAGCAGCGCGCGGACAGACACTTACGAGCAGTACTTC.

This clone came up a few times. The J gene is TRBJ1-1, the V gene TRBV19; D not resolved. From germline, CDR1 is LNHDA and CDR2 SQIVND (reference sequence). This CDR3 is built from 15 residues. Trimming removed 5 bases at V and 0 bases at J, with 13 bases between. CDR3 nucleotide sequence: TGTGCCAGTAGTGCAGGTCAACAGATGAACACTGAAGCTTTCTTT. Encoded protein: CASSAGQQMNTEAFF.

Only one count was recorded for this clone. This chain links TRBV2 with TRBJ2-3; D not resolved. The V and J ends lost 6 bases and 0 bases respectively, with 13 bases between them. The germline CDR1 and CDR2 sequences are SNHLY and FYNNEI. The CDR3 length is 15 residues. The CDR3, as DNA: TGTGCCAGCAGCAAAATCCCTAGTAGCACAGATACGCAGTATTTT. Translating it yields CASSKIPSSTDTQYF.

The V and J genes are TRBV9 and TRBJ2-7; D possibly corresponds to TRBD2 (5 bases). V lost 2 bases and J lost 4, with 16 bases in between. In germline, CDR1 is SGDLS, CDR2 YYNGEE. CDR3 length equals 15 residues. The CDR3 nucleotides read TGTGCCAGCAGCGTTAGTACGACGGGGAATTACGAGCAGTACTTC. Translated, it gives CASSVSTTGNYEQYF.

The chain employs TRBV19 and TRBJ2-5, with 8 bases aligning to TRBD2. This CDR3 has 14 amino acids. The trim removed 5 bases at V and 5 bases at J, leaving 7 bases unmatched. Per the germline V gene, CDR1 is LNHDA and CDR2 is SQIVND (reference sequence). Here the CDR3 reads CASSEVAGGETQYF. The CDR3 DNA sequence: TGTGCCAGTAGTGAGGTCGCGGGGGGTGAGACCCAGTACTTC.

This clone was picked up a small number of times. The chain has TRBV19 and TRBJ2-5; TRBD1 matches at 8 bases. This CDR3 region has 14 residues. V gave up 7 bases and J gave up 6 bases; unmatched junction bases: 10. Germline assignment: CDR1 LNHDA and CDR2 SQIVND (reference sequence). The CDR3 protein is CASTPGTGRQTQYF. The CDR3, as DNA: TGTGCCAGTACCCCCGGGACAGGTAGACAGACCCAGTACTTC. The variable domain in full, completed from reference TRBV19 and TRBJ2-5, reads DGGITQSPKYLFRKEGQNVTLSCEQNLNHDAMYWYRQDPGQGLRLIYYSQIVNDFQKGDIAEGYSVSREKKESFPLTVTSAQKNPTAFYLCASTPGTGRQTQYFGPGTRLLVL.

The chain links TRBV30 to TRBJ2-5; 10 nucleotides agree with TRBD1. This CDR3 contains 16 residues. Germline V CDR1 and CDR2: GTSNPN, SVGIG (reference sequence). V trimming: 7 bases; J trimming: 4 bases; junction bases outside the gene matches: 15. In DNA form, the CDR3 reads TGTGCCTCCTTATGGAGAGACAGGGGGCTATCAGAGACCCAGTACTTC. Its translation is CASLWRDRGLSETQYF.

CDR3 protein: CASSPYGQGTHEQYF. DNA for the CDR3: TGTGCCAGCTCACCATACGGACAGGGTACCCACGAGCAGTACTTC. The rearrangement links TRBV18 to TRBJ2-7; 8 bases agree with TRBD1. The CDR3 runs to 15 residues. Germline V CDR1 and CDR2: KGHSH, LQKENI. V lost 2 bases, J lost 5 bases, and 8 bases stayed unmatched.

The chain combines TRBV29-1 with TRBJ1-2; no firm D call. Trimming left V 4 bases short and J 6 bases short, with 9 bases between. The germline gives CDR1 SQVTM, CDR2 ANQGSEA. CDR3 length equals 11 residues. The CDR3 spells CSVGPGDGYTF. CDR3 in DNA: TGCAGCGTTGGCCCAGGTGATGGCTACACCTTC.

V usage is TRBV12-3 or TRBV12-4 and J usage is TRBJ1-4, with a weak D call TRBD1 (5 bases). The CDR3 contains 13 residues. V shed 4 bases and J shed 8 bases, with 11 bases lying between them. CDR3 coding DNA: TGTGCCAGCAGTTCCCAGGGTGTGGAAAAACTGTTTTTT. This codes for CASSSQGVEKLFF.